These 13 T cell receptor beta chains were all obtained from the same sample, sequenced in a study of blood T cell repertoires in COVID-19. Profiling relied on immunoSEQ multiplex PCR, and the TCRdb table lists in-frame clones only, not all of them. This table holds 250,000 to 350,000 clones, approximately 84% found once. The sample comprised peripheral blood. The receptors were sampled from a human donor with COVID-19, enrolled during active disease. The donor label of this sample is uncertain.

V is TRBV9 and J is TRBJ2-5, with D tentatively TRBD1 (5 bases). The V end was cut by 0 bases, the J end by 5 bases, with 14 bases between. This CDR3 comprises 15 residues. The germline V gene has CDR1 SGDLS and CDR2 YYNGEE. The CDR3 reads CASSVVQGGWETQYF. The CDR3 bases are TGTGCCAGCAGCGTAGTCCAGGGTGGATGGGAGACCCAGTACTTC.

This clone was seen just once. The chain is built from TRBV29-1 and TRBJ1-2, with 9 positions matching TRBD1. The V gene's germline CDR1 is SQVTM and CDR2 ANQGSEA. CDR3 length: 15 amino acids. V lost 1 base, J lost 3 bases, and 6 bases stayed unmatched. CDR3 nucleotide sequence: TGCAGCGTTGAAGGGGAACAGGGGGCACACTATGGCTACACCTTC. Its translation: CSVEGEQGAHYGYTF.

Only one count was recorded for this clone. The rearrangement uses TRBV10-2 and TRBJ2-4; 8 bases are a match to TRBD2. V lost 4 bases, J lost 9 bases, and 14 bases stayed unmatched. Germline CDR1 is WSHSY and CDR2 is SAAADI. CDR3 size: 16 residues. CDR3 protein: CASSAGTISAGGIQYF. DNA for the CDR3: TGCGCCAGCAGTGCAGGGACTATATCGGCGGGGGGCATTCAGTACTTC.

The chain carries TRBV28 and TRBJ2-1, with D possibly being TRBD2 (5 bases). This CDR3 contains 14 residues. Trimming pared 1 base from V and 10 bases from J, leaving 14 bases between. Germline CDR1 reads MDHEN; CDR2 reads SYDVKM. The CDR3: CASSLLGGPREQFF. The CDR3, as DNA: TGTGCCAGCAGTTTATTAGGAGGACCCAGGGAGCAGTTCTTC.

The CDR3 bases are TGCGCCAGCAGCCCGGGTCGGCACAGGGACGACACCGGGGAGCTGTTTTTT. It is translated as CASSPGRHRDDTGELFF. The chain carries TRBV4-3 and TRBJ2-2; D is perhaps TRBD1 (6 bases). V was shortened by 4 bases and J by 3 bases, with 18 bases between the two germline ends. CDR1 and CDR2 (germline): LGHNA, YSLEER. CDR3 length: 17 amino acids.

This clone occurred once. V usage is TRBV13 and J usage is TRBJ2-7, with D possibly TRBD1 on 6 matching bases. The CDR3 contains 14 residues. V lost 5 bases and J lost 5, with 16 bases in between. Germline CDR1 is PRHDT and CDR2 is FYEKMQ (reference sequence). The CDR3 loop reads CASSPRTGTNEQYF. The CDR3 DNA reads TGTGCCAGCAGCCCACGCACAGGGACCAACGAGCAGTACTTC.

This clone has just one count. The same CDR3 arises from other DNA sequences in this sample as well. Here the CDR3 DNA reads TGTGCCAGCAGTTTAGGGGAGGGGTCACCCCTCCACTTT. It is translated as CASSLGEGSPLHF. The rearrangement uses TRBV12-3 or TRBV12-4 and TRBJ1-6, with D maybe TRBD1 (5 bases). The CDR3 runs 13 residues. With 1 base removed from V and 10 bases from J, the gap between germline ends came to 8 bases.

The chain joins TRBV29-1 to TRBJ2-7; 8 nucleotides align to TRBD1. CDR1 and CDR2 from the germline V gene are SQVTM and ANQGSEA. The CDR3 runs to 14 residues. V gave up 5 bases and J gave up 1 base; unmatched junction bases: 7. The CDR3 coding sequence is TGCAGCGTTCAAGGACAGGGTGGGTCCTACGAGCAGTACTTC. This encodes CSVQGQGGSYEQYF.

CDR3 in amino acids: CASSDTGFNEQFF. The CDR3 DNA reads TGTGCCAGCAGTGATACAGGGTTCAATGAGCAGTTCTTC. The V and J genes are TRBV2 and TRBJ2-1, with D possibly TRBD1 on 6 matching bases. The CDR3 extends over 13 amino acids. The germline V gene has CDR1 SNHLY and CDR2 FYNNEI. V lost 3 bases and J 6 bases, leaving 9 bases between the germline ends.

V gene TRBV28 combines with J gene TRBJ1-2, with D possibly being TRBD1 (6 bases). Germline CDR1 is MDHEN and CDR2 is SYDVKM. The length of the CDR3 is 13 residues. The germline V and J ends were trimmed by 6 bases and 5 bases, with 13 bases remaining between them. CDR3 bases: TGTGCCAGCAGCCGCAGGGACACTTATGGCTACACCTTC. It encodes CASSRRDTYGYTF.

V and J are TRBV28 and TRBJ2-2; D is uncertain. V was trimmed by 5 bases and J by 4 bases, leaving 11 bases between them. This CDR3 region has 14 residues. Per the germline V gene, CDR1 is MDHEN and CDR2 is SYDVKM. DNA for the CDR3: TGTGCCAGCAGTCCAGGTGAAAGCACCGGGGAGCTGTTTTTT. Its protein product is CASSPGESTGELFF.

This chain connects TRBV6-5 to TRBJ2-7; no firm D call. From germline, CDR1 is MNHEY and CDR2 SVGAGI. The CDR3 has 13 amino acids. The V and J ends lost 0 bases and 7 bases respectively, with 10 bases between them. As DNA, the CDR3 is TGTGCCAGCAGTTACTCATGGAGAAATGAGCAGTACTTC. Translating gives CASSYSWRNEQYF.

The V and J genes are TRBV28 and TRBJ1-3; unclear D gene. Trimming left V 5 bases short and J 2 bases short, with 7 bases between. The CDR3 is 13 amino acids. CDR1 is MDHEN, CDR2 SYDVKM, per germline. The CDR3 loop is CASSRLTGNTIYF. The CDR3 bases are TGTGCCAGCAGTCGGTTAACTGGAAACACCATATATTTT.